Listed below are T cell receptor beta chains from one sample, sequenced in a study of cytomegalovirus exposure and HLA in healthy donors. Assay: immunoSEQ multiplex PCR; the TCRdb copy retains only in-frame clones and omits some. This sample has some 69,000 clones, with roughly 96% found just once. The source material was PBMCs. These TCRs come from a man aged 18 to 29 in good health and CMV-seronegative. The CDR3 runs from the conserved cysteine through the conserved F or W. A D gene is named only where the DNA matches it firmly. Size is omitted from some rows. Given values are once, few, many or a class for expanded clones.

v_call	j_call	d_call	clone_size	cdr3_aa	cdr3_nt
TRBV18	TRBJ2-7	NA	NA	CASSPTAISSYEQYF	TGTGCCAGCTCACCGACAGCCATAAGCTCCTACGAGCAGTACTTC
TRBV5-4	TRBJ2-3	TRBD1	NA	CASSVAGTGAHTDTQYF	TGTGCCAGCAGCGTAGCCGGGACAGGGGCCCACACAGATACGCAGTATTTT
TRBV28	TRBJ1-3	NA	NA	CASSLLPGDGNTIYF	TGTGCCAGCAGTTTACTGCCAGGGGACGGAAACACCATATATTTT
TRBV6-1	TRBJ2-1	NA	NA	CASPPGPSSYNEQFF	TGTGCCAGCCCCCCAGGGCCCAGCTCCTACAATGAGCAGTTCTTC
TRBV5-4	TRBJ2-4	NA	NA	CASREVSKNIQYF	TGTGCCAGCAGGGAGGTTTCCAAAAACATTCAGTACTTC
TRBV11-3	TRBJ2-3	NA	NA	CASSLSGVDTQYF	TGTGCCAGCAGCTTATCGGGGGTAGATACGCAGTATTTT
TRBV5-5	TRBJ1-2	NA	NA	CASSLGAGQPYGYTF	TGTGCCAGCAGCTTGGGGGCGGGGCAGCCCTATGGCTACACCTTC
TRBV6-6	TRBJ1-1	NA	NA	CASSYNRERGEAFF	TGTGCCAGCAGTTACAATCGGGAACGGGGTGAAGCTTTCTTT
TRBV4-1	TRBJ2-2	NA	NA	CASNGQWGSGELFF	TGCGCCAGCAACGGACAGTGGGGGTCCGGGGAGCTGTTTTTT
TRBV5-4	TRBJ2-1	NA	once	CASSFNAYEQFF	TGTGCCAGCAGCTTCAACGCGTATGAGCAGTTCTTC
TRBV27	TRBJ1-1	TRBD1	NA	CASSRQGSTEAFF	TGTGCCAGCAGTCGACAGGGTAGCACTGAAGCTTTCTTT
TRBV6-5	TRBJ2-2	TRBD1	once	CASIPDRGYTGELFF	TGTGCCAGCATTCCGGACAGGGGCTACACCGGGGAGCTGTTTTTT
TRBV19	TRBJ1-5	NA	once	CATPRVEDQPQHF	TGTGCCACCCCCAGAGTGGAGGATCAGCCCCAGCATTTT
TRBV29-1	TRBJ1-1	NA	NA	CSVEGTNTEAFF	TGCAGCGTGGAGGGGACCAACACTGAAGCTTTCTTT
TRBV5-4	TRBJ2-1	TRBD2	NA	CASSHQLAGESQFF	TGTGCCAGCAGCCATCAACTAGCGGGAGAGTCGCAGTTCTTC
TRBV6-1	TRBJ2-7	TRBD2	NA	CASSEGLAITYEQYF	TGTGCCAGCAGTGAGGGACTAGCAATAACCTACGAGCAGTACTTC
TRBV9	TRBJ2-3	TRBD2	NA	CASSSNPGLAGDTQYF	TGTGCCAGCAGCTCTAATCCGGGACTAGCGGGAGATACGCAGTATTTT
TRBV10-3	TRBJ2-2	NA	NA	CAISVQQGTVTGELFF	TGTGCCATCAGTGTCCAACAGGGGACTGTAACCGGGGAGCTGTTTTTT
TRBV19	TRBJ1-3	NA	NA	CASSPGVGSGNTIYF	TGTGCCAGTAGCCCCGGGGTGGGCTCTGGAAACACCATATATTTT
TRBV9	TRBJ1-3	TRBD1	NA	CASSVTGGLSGNTIYF	TGTGCCAGCAGCGTGACAGGGGGCCTCTCTGGAAACACCATATATTTT
TRBV5-1	TRBJ2-7	TRBD1	once	CASSLGQGAYEQYF	TGCGCCAGCAGCCTGGGACAGGGAGCCTACGAGCAGTACTTC
TRBV6-6	TRBJ2-3	TRBD2	NA	CASSYGTSSTDTQYF	TGTGCCAGCAGTTATGGGACTAGCAGCACAGATACGCAGTATTTT
TRBV4-1	TRBJ1-2	TRBD1	NA	CASSPERTGTTYGYTF	TGCGCCAGCAGCCCCGAGAGGACAGGGACTACCTATGGCTACACCTTC
TRBV29-1	TRBJ2-5	TRBD2	once	CSVERLVAGVQETQYF	TGCAGCGTTGAAAGACTAGTAGCGGGAGTGCAAGAGACCCAGTACTTC
TRBV28	TRBJ1-1	NA	NA	CASSFFRSMNTEAFF	TGTGCCAGCAGCTTTTTTAGGAGCATGAACACTGAAGCTTTCTTT
TRBV10-1	TRBJ1-1	TRBD1	NA	CASSAGTGGDTEAFF	TGCGCCAGCTCAGCTGGGACAGGGGGTGACACTGAAGCTTTCTTT
TRBV30	TRBJ2-3	NA	NA	CAWSTLNRETDTQYF	TGTGCCTGGAGTACTTTGAACAGGGAAACAGATACGCAGTATTTT
TRBV7-3	TRBJ2-5	TRBD1	NA	CASSLTGTGGETQYF	TGTGCCAGCAGCTTAACTGGGACAGGGGGGGAGACCCAGTACTTC
TRBV4-1	TRBJ1-2	TRBD1	NA	CASSQEGTGSYTF	TGCGCCAGCAGCCAAGAGGGGACAGGGAGCTACACCTTC
TRBV6-5	TRBJ2-5	NA	NA	CASSYSSVQTQYF	TGTGCCAGCAGTTATTCAAGCGTACAGACCCAGTACTTC
TRBV14	TRBJ2-2	NA	NA	CASSQFLAETNTGELFF	TGTGCCAGCAGCCAATTTTTAGCGGAAACGAACACCGGGGAGCTGTTTTTT
TRBV9	TRBJ1-3	NA	once	CASSVGSNSGNTIYF	TGTGCCAGCAGCGTAGGGAGCAACTCTGGAAACACCATATATTTT
TRBV11-2	TRBJ2-7	TRBD2	NA	CASSRTSGRSSYEQYF	TGTGCCAGCAGCCGGACTAGCGGGAGGAGCTCCTACGAGCAGTACTTC
TRBV29-1	TRBJ1-1	NA	once	CSVTPGNTEAFF	TGCAGCGTTACCCCCGGGAACACTGAAGCTTTCTTT
TRBV4-1	TRBJ1-2	NA	once	CASSQDWEYGYTF	TGCGCCAGCAGCCAAGATTGGGAGTATGGCTACACCTTC
TRBV19	TRBJ2-7	TRBD1	NA	CASSTDRGYEQYF	TGTGCCAGTAGTACCGACAGGGGCTACGAGCAGTACTTC
TRBV28	TRBJ1-1	NA	NA	CASSSSGVMNTEAFF	TGTGCCAGCAGCTCTTCAGGGGTTATGAACACTGAAGCTTTCTTT
TRBV13	TRBJ1-1	TRBD1	NA	CASSLDRGKMNTEAFF	TGTGCCAGCAGCTTAGACAGGGGGAAAATGAACACTGAAGCTTTCTTT
TRBV18	TRBJ2-2	NA	NA	CASSPKGQTNTGELFF	TGTGCCAGCTCACCAAAAGGACAGACCAACACCGGGGAGCTGTTTTTT
TRBV5-6	TRBJ1-1	NA	NA	CASSLVQEAFF	TGTGCCAGCAGCCTCGTCCAGGAAGCTTTCTTT
TRBV5-6	TRBJ2-5	TRBD2	NA	CASSPIGGQETQYF	TGTGCCAGCAGCCCCATCGGGGGGCAAGAGACCCAGTACTTC
TRBV5-4	TRBJ1-2	NA	NA	CASSQGSDYGYTF	TGTGCCAGCAGCCAGGGGTCGGACTATGGCTACACCTTC
TRBV19	TRBJ2-2	NA	NA	CASSIEGRGPGDTGELFF	TGTGCCAGTAGTATAGAGGGTCGAGGGCCCGGGGACACCGGGGAGCTGTTTTTT
TRBV5-6	TRBJ2-1	NA	NA	CASSLGQGPLNEQFF	TGTGCCAGCAGCTTGGGCCAGGGGCCCTTGAATGAGCAGTTCTTC
TRBV27	TRBJ2-1	TRBD2	NA	CASSFLAGAYNEQFF	TGTGCCAGCAGTTTTCTAGCGGGAGCCTACAATGAGCAGTTCTTC
TRBV5-5	TRBJ2-7	TRBD2	NA	CASSSGLEAYEQYF	TGTGCCAGCAGCTCGGGACTAGAGGCCTACGAGCAGTACTTC
TRBV5-6	TRBJ2-7	TRBD1	once	CASSQNPGQGYEQYF	TGTGCCAGCAGCCAGAACCCGGGACAGGGATACGAGCAGTACTTC
TRBV5-6	TRBJ1-1	NA	NA	CASSLPRGGTEAFF	TGTGCCAGCAGCTTGCCCAGGGGTGGAACTGAAGCTTTCTTT
TRBV28	TRBJ2-3	TRBD1	NA	CASSPRGQPNTDTQYF	TGTGCCAGCAGCCCCAGGGGACAGCCGAACACAGATACGCAGTATTTT
TRBV28	TRBJ1-3	TRBD1	NA	CAISPRGQGAGNTIYF	TGTGCCATCAGCCCCCGGGGACAGGGGGCTGGAAACACCATATATTTT
TRBV28	TRBJ1-2	NA	NA	CASSLGGTNNGFGYTF	TGTGCCAGCAGTTTAGGGGGCACTAATAATGGTTTTGGCTACACCTTC
TRBV28	TRBJ1-2	NA	NA	CASSPRMGGHGYTF	TGTGCCAGCAGTCCCCGAATGGGGGGTCACGGCTACACCTTC
TRBV9	TRBJ2-7	TRBD1	NA	CASSDGTGGYEQYF	TGTGCCAGCAGCGACGGGACAGGGGGCTACGAGCAGTACTTC